Below, 21 T cell receptor beta chains from the same sample are listed, as sequenced in a study of blood T cell repertoires in COVID-19. The repertoire was sequenced with immunoSEQ multiplex PCR; TCRdb's copy has only in-frame clones and lacks some. The sample consists of 110,000 or so clones, roughly 80% of them appearing once. The sequencing input was peripheral blood. The receptors originated from a human donor in a cohort sampled during active COVID-19.

The chain couples TRBV27 to TRBJ2-5; 7 bases line up with TRBD1. Germline loops: CDR1 MNHEY, CDR2 SMNVEV (reference sequence). V shed 6 bases and J 5 bases; nucleotides not matched to a gene: 9. This CDR3 has 14 residues. The CDR3 here is CASSPGQYGETQYF. The CDR3, as DNA: TGTGCCAGCAGCCCGGGACAGTATGGTGAGACCCAGTACTTC.

This chain links TRBV10-3 with TRBJ2-7; maybe TRBD1 (6 bases). The CDR3 contains 15 residues. Trimming pared 4 bases from V and 4 bases from J, leaving 17 bases between. CDR1 and CDR2 from the germline V gene are ENHRY and SYGVKD. CDR3 nucleotide sequence: TGTGCCATCAGTGGCACAGGGTCGTCGGTGTACGAGCAGTACTTC. Its protein is CAISGTGSSVYEQYF.

This chain links TRBV4-3 with TRBJ2-7; 10 bases fit TRBD2. The V and J ends lost 6 bases and 0 bases, in that order; junction bases with no gene match: 11. This CDR3 comprises 17 residues. Germline values: CDR1 LGHNA, CDR2 YSLEER. This chain's CDR3 is CASSHSRLAGLSYEQYF. In DNA form, the CDR3 reads TGCGCCAGCAGTCATTCAAGACTAGCGGGTCTCTCCTACGAGCAGTACTTC.

In its sample, this clone was seen a few times. V and J are TRBV7-9 and TRBJ2-7, with 9 bases matching TRBD2. The CDR3 covers 15 residues. J lost 4 bases, V lost 4 bases, and 8 bases had no gene match. CDR1 and CDR2 (germline): SEHNR, FQNEAQ (reference sequence). DNA for the CDR3: TGTGCCAGCAGCTCACCGGGACTAGCAGATTACGAGCAGTACTTC. It encodes CASSSPGLADYEQYF. Combining the CDR3 with reference TRBV7-9 and TRBJ2-7 gives the whole variable domain DTGVSQNPRHKITKRGQNVTFRCDPISEHNRLYWYRQTLGQGPEFLTYFQNEAQLEKSRLLSDRFSAERPKGSFSTLEIQRTEQGDSAMYLCASSSPGLADYEQYFGPGTRLTVT.

The gene calls are TRBV5-1 and TRBJ1-1, with 8 bases identical to TRBD1. The CDR3 sequence is 16 residues long. Germline lookup yields CDR1 SGHRS and CDR2 YFSETQ. J lost 0 bases, V lost 1 base, and 5 bases had no gene match. The chain's CDR3 is CASSLSGGSMNTEAFF. The CDR3 coding sequence is TGCGCCAGCAGCTTGTCAGGGGGCTCTATGAACACTGAAGCTTTCTTT.

This clone has just one count. The chain is built from TRBV6-5 and TRBJ2-7; 9 bases line up with TRBD2. Germline V lookup: CDR1 MNHEY, CDR2 SVGAGI. The CDR3 consists of 13 residues. Germline trimming cut 6 bases from V and 3 bases from J; bases unmatched to any gene: 3. The chain's CDR3 is CASRTSGHYEQYF. The CDR3 DNA reads TGTGCCAGCAGAACTAGCGGGCACTACGAGCAGTACTTC.

This clone showed up just once. The gene calls are TRBV18 and TRBJ2-3; weak D call: TRBD2 (6 bases). The CDR3 loop spans 15 amino acids. V shed 5 bases and J shed 2 bases, with 14 bases lying between them. Germline assignment: CDR1 KGHSH and CDR2 LQKENI. CDR3 loop: CASSSSGGLTDTQYF. The CDR3 region has the DNA TGTGCCAGCTCAAGTAGCGGAGGTCTCACAGATACGCAGTATTTT.

The CDR3 DNA reads TGTGCCAGCAGCGTTCTGGGGCATGGGGCCAACGTCCTGACTTTC. Translating it yields CASSVLGHGANVLTF. The gene calls are TRBV9 and TRBJ2-6; possibly TRBD1 for D (5 bases). The V and J ends lost 2 bases and 3 bases respectively, with 9 bases between them. The CDR3 is 15 residues long. CDR1 SGDLS and CDR2 YYNGEE come from the germline V gene.

V and J are TRBV3-1 (or the pseudogene TRBV3-2) and TRBJ2-1, with TRBD2 matching over 8 bases. V lost 7 bases and J lost 4; bases outside the gene matches: 12. The CDR3 covers 16 residues. Germline V CDR1 and CDR2: LGHDT, YNNKEL (reference sequence). As DNA, the CDR3 is TGTGCCAGCAAACCCGGGGTAGGCGGGAGGTACAATGAGCAGTTCTTC. Amino acids: CASKPGVGGRYNEQFF.

The chain links TRBV18 to TRBJ2-3; 8 nucleotides align to TRBD2. There are 17 residues in the CDR3. Germline V gives CDR1 KGHSH, CDR2 LQKENI. Trimming removed 2 bases from V and 0 bases from J; junction bases left unmatched: 7. The CDR3 spells CASSPTLAGSSTDTQYF. For the CDR3, the DNA is TGTGCCAGCTCACCAACGTTAGCGGGGAGTAGCACAGATACGCAGTATTTT.

The chain joins TRBV5-4 to TRBJ2-7; D may be TRBD1 (6 bases). The CDR3 covers 16 residues. V was pared by 4 bases and J by 3 bases, with 20 bases between. CDR1 and CDR2 from the germline V gene are SGHNT and YYREEE (reference sequence). The DNA for the CDR3 is TGTGCCAGCAGCCCAAAGGCCGCAGGGGTAAACTACGAGCAGTACTTC. Translated, it gives CASSPKAAGVNYEQYF.

The CDR3: CAISESSGMGETQYF. CDR3 nucleotide sequence: TGTGCCATCAGTGAGTCAAGCGGGATGGGGGAGACCCAGTACTTC. This chain joins TRBV10-3 and TRBJ2-5; 7 positions agree with TRBD2. This CDR3 comprises 15 residues. Germline CDR1 reads ENHRY; CDR2 reads SYGVKD. J was trimmed by 5 bases and V by 0 bases; bases with no gene match: 6.

This clone was detected once. The chain joins TRBV4-1 to TRBJ2-3; 7 bases match TRBD2. The CDR3 loop spans 16 amino acids. V trimming: 4 bases; J trimming: 0 bases; junction bases outside the gene matches: 7. Looked up from germline, CDR1 is MGHRA and CDR2 is YSYEKL. CDR3 in amino acids: CASSRDYVISTDTQYF. CDR3 DNA: TGCGCCAGCAGCCGGGACTATGTAATTAGCACAGATACGCAGTATTTT.

As for this clone: The DNA is omitted, as the CDR3 cannot be located on it reliably, and the CDR3 follows TCRdb's listing. The chain links TRBV5-7 to TRBJ2-2; the table's D call, TRBD2, was not checked against the DNA. TRBV5-7 is noted as an ORF with a role that remains uncertain. The CDR3 has 19 residues if both end residues are counted. The chain's CDR3 is CASSTVSLAGGDPPGSCFF.

The chain is built from TRBV27 and TRBJ1-2; TRBD1 agrees at 8 bases. Trimming took 7 bases from V and 4 from J; bases not matched to a gene: 5. Germline V gene sequence: CDR1 MNHEY, CDR2 SMNVEV (reference sequence). This CDR3 spans 13 amino acids. CDR3 DNA: TGTGCCAGCAAAGGGACAGGCGTCTATGGCTACACCTTC. It translates to CASKGTGVYGYTF.

This clone was recorded a few times. The chain combines TRBV9 with TRBJ2-7, with 11 nucleotides matching TRBD2. Germline V gene lookup returns CDR1 SGDLS and CDR2 YYNGEE. The CDR3 sequence is 16 residues long. Trimming took 4 bases from V and 2 from J; bases not matched to a gene: 8. CDR3 sequence (DNA): TGTGCCAGCAGCAAAGGGTGGGGACTAGCGGCCTACGAGCAGTACTTC. Protein sequence: CASSKGWGLAAYEQYF.

The chain uses TRBV6-1 and TRBJ1-3; TRBD1 matches at 11 bases. The CDR3 runs 16 residues. The ends lost 2 bases at V and 4 bases at J; junction bases unmatched: 4. Germline V CDR1 and CDR2: MNHNS, SASEGT. The CDR3 sequence: CASSEWRTGGGNTIYF. CDR3 nucleotides: TGTGCCAGCAGTGAATGGCGGACAGGGGGCGGAAACACCATATATTTT.

The chain combines TRBV7-2 with TRBJ1-2; D call uncertain. Trimming stripped 5 bases from V and 5 bases from J, with 6 bases between. Germline-derived CDR1 and CDR2 are SGHTA and FQGNSA. The CDR3 runs 11 residues. The CDR3 protein is CASSIEYGYTF. The CDR3 DNA is TGTGCCAGCAGCATCGAGTATGGCTACACCTTC.

The CDR3 nucleotides are TGCAGTGCTAGAGGTCAAGAAAAACTGTTTTTT. Its protein product is CSARGQEKLFF. The chain uses TRBV20-1 and TRBJ1-4; D is undetermined. With 1 base removed from V and 8 bases from J, the gap between germline ends came to 5 bases. Per the germline V gene, CDR1 is DFQATT and CDR2 is SNEGSKA (reference sequence). The CDR3 spans 11 residues.

The chain recombines TRBV13 with TRBJ2-2, with D possibly being TRBD1 (5 bases). CDR1 and CDR2 (germline): PRHDT, FYEKMQ (reference sequence). CDR3 length: 16 residues. Trimming took 3 bases from V and 0 from J, leaving 11 bases between them. In nucleotides, the CDR3 is TGTGCCAGCAGCTTGGGCAGGGCCCCGAACACCGGGGAGCTGTTTTTT. Its translation: CASSLGRAPNTGELFF.

The chain links TRBV4-3 to TRBJ2-1; 7 nucleotides agree with TRBD2. The germline V gene has CDR1 LGHNA and CDR2 YSLEER. CDR3 length equals 17 residues. Germline trimming cut 0 bases from V and 5 bases from J; bases unmatched to any gene: 10. CDR3 region: CASSQDDRWGGNNEQFF. The DNA for the CDR3 is TGCGCCAGCAGCCAAGATGATAGGTGGGGGGGAAACAATGAGCAGTTCTTC.